This T cell receptor beta chain comes out of a study of blood T cell repertoires in COVID-19. Study context: Sites in the United States, Italy and Spain provided acute and convalescent COVID-19 samples. T cells, B-cell-depleted T cells, or PBMCs supplied cDNA or gDNA.

Authors' processing steps: Cell counts per sample came from amplifying reference gene primers. Measured with immunoSEQ multiplex PCR; TCRdb has only the in-frame clones, and not every one. Clone size and the V and J calls come from that table; the DNA yielded D and trimming. The data contain about 270,000 clones, under 90% of them seen just once; the ten biggest clones take up roughly 3%. J was trimmed by 4 bases and V by 7 bases; bases with no gene match: 13. Germline V gene data show CDR1 as LNHNV and CDR2 as YYDKDF (reference sequence). This CDR3 is built from 16 residues. Sequencing was carried out using peripheral blood. The V and J genes are TRBV15 and TRBJ1-2, with 9 bases that match TRBD1. The clonotype comes from a young woman with acute or convalescent COVID-19. CDR3 in amino acids: CATNYRGTGMGYGYTF. DNA of the CDR3: TGTGCCACCAACTACCGCGGGACAGGGATGGGCTATGGCTACACCTTC.